The 14 T cell receptor beta chains listed next were all sequenced from one sample in a study of cytomegalovirus exposure and HLA in healthy donors. 13 Jbeta primers and 60 Vbeta primers were used for the PCR. Profiled with immunoSEQ multiplex PCR; TCRdb holds only in-frame clones, not every one. The sample includes about 82,000 clones, about 9.5% seen only once; the top ten take approximately 25%. Sequencing input: PBMCs. These receptors all stem from a man aged 60 to 69 in good health and CMV-seropositive.

This clone was counted only a few times. The chain employs TRBV7-9 and TRBJ2-1; 7 nucleotides match TRBD2. CDR1 SEHNR and CDR2 FQNEAQ come from the germline V gene (reference sequence). The CDR3 spans 13 residues. V gave up 2 bases and J gave up 12 bases; unmatched junction bases: 7. The CDR3 DNA follows: TGTGCCAGCAGCTTACTCAGCGGGACTGGGCAGTTCTTC. Translated: CASSLLSGTGQFF.

V usage is TRBV4-1 and J usage is TRBJ2-5, with D unclear. From germline, CDR1 is MGHRA and CDR2 YSYEKL. V was cut by 0 bases and J by 5 bases, with 7 bases left in between. The CDR3 runs to 13 residues. CDR3 DNA: TGCGCCAGCAGCCAAGAAGAGTACGAGACCCAGTACTTC. This codes for CASSQEEYETQYF.

The chain employs TRBV9 and TRBJ1-6, with TRBD1 matching 10 bases. The CDR3 covers 16 residues. V dropped 3 bases and J dropped 7; count of bases not matched to a gene: 7. CDR1 is SGDLS and CDR2 is YYNGEE in the germline V gene. CDR3 DNA: TGTGCCAGCAGCGCAGACAGGGGGCTGAACAATTCACCCCTCCACTTT. Translated, it gives CASSADRGLNNSPLHF.

DNA of the CDR3: TGCGCCAGCAGCACCCGAAGCGAGGGGGCAGATACGCAGTATTTT. This translates into CASSTRSEGADTQYF. The chain recombines TRBV5-1 with TRBJ2-3; D is possibly TRBD1 (6 bases). From germline, CDR1 is SGHRS and CDR2 YFSETQ. Trimming took off 4 bases at V and 4 bases at J, with 16 bases between the two ends. The CDR3 contains 15 residues.

This chain uses TRBV29-1 with TRBJ2-5; the D is unclear. Trimming pared 1 base from V and 2 bases from J, leaving 8 bases between. This CDR3 region has 13 residues. The germline CDR1 and CDR2 sequences are SQVTM and ANQGSEA. The CDR3 DNA reads TGCAGCGTTGAAGGGCAGGCTCAAGAGACCCAGTACTTC. The encoded protein is CSVEGQAQETQYF.

This clone was picked up many times. The genes are TRBV5-6 and TRBJ1-5; 7 nucleotides align to TRBD1. CDR1 is SGHDT, CDR2 YYEEEE, per germline. After removal of 6 bases from V and 4 bases from J, the junction contained 10 bases not matched to a gene. The CDR3 is made up of 15 amino acids. CDR3 bases: TGTGCCAGCATCAAACGGGGGACAGCAAATCAGCCCCAGCATTTT. Its protein is CASIKRGTANQPQHF.

V and J are TRBV5-5 and TRBJ1-1; D uncertain. The CDR3 extends over 14 amino acids. Trimming cost V 2 bases and J 2 bases, with 10 bases left between them. The germline gives CDR1 SGHKS, CDR2 YYEKEE (reference sequence). CDR3 DNA sequence: TGTGCCAGCAGCTTAACGGGTGGAAACACTGAAGCTTTCTTT. Translating it yields CASSLTGGNTEAFF.

The chain has TRBV7-3 and TRBJ1-2; TRBD1 agrees at 8 bases. Trimming cost V 5 bases and J 8 bases; bases outside gene matches: 7. Germline V lookup: CDR1 SGHTA, CDR2 FQGTGA. The CDR3 spans 13 residues. CDR3 region: CASSESGTGGYTF. The DNA for the CDR3 is TGTGCCAGCAGCGAATCCGGGACAGGAGGCTACACCTTC.

Only a few counts were recorded for this clone. The chain has TRBV18 and TRBJ1-5; 7 positions agree with TRBD1. The V gene's germline CDR1 is KGHSH and CDR2 LQKENI. V shed 6 bases, J shed 7 bases, and the junction held 9 bases outside the gene matches. The length of the CDR3 is 14 residues. The CDR3 coding sequence is TGTGCCAGCTCCACCGGGGACAGCCTCCAGCCCCAGCATTTT. This codes for CASSTGDSLQPQHF.

This clone was picked up a small number of times. The chain joins TRBV9 to TRBJ1-6; a possible D gene is TRBD1 (6 bases). The CDR3 length is 14 residues. Deletions cut 2 bases from V and 9 bases from J, with 12 bases between. Germline V gene lookup returns CDR1 SGDLS and CDR2 YYNGEE. The CDR3 DNA follows: TGTGCCAGCAGCGTGCAGTCCAGGGGTTCACCCCTCCACTTT. Amino acids: CASSVQSRGSPLHF.

This clone was observed a handful of times. The chain is built from TRBV28 and TRBJ2-7, with TRBD1 identical over 8 bases. CDR1 and CDR2 from the germline V gene are MDHEN and SYDVKM. J was trimmed by 4 bases and V by 5 bases; bases with no gene match: 7. The CDR3 length is 14 residues. CDR3 nucleotides: TGTGCCAGCAGTCCTCCAGGGGGCGCTTACGAGCAGTACTTC. This translates into CASSPPGGAYEQYF.

The CDR3 sequence: CATSRGQQNQPQHF. The DNA of the CDR3 is TGTGCCACCAGCAGGGGACAACAGAATCAGCCCCAGCATTTT. This chain links TRBV15 with TRBJ1-5, with a weak D call TRBD1 (6 bases). In germline, CDR1 is LNHNV, CDR2 YYDKDF (reference sequence). V shed 3 bases and J shed 4 bases, with 10 bases lying between them. This CDR3 spans 14 amino acids.

This clone occurred a few times. The chain links TRBV4-2 to TRBJ1-5; D possibly corresponds to TRBD1 (5 bases). V was pared by 4 bases and J by 5 bases, with 18 bases between. This CDR3 spans 16 amino acids. Germline values: CDR1 LGHNA, CDR2 YNFKEQ. CDR3 sequence: CASSLSAGGYDQPQHF. The CDR3 coding sequence is TGTGCCAGCAGCCTCTCAGCTGGGGGGTATGATCAGCCCCAGCATTTT.

This clone has just a few counts. The J gene is TRBJ2-5, the V gene TRBV12-1; TRBD2 is the table's D call, not checked against the DNA. TRBV12-1 is reported as a pseudogene. CDR3 length: 11 amino acids. This chain's CDR3 is CASGGRETQYF. The CDR3 DNA reads TGTGCCAGCGGCGGGCGGGAGACCCAGTACTTC.